One T cell receptor beta chain is described in this entry. UMIs and sample barcodes were carried by the TCR alpha and TCR beta cDNA libraries that 5'RACE produced using constant-segment primers. MiXCR, run by TCRdb on the 5' RACE reads, gives a single entry per CDR3 protein. The sample holds roughly 130,000 distinct CDR3 sequences, 15% to 20% seen once. The CDR3 consists of 13 residues. Trimming shortened V by 6 bases and J by 6 bases, and 18 bases separated the two germline ends. Germline assignment: CDR1 SQVTM and CDR2 ANQGSEA. This record belongs to a study of T-cell memory formation after mild COVID-19. At the level of the study: TCR clusters were largely donor specific.

Specimen: PBMCs or a T cell subset sorted from them (not recorded which). The V and J genes are TRBV29-1 and TRBJ2-7; no clear D. This receptor was identified in a man aged 18 to 30 who had mild COVID-19 (a few samples of this study predate the infection). Cell type and time point are not known. CDR3 sequence (DNA): TGCAGCGTGGGGTATTTGACTCCGGGCGAGCAGTACTTC. This translates into CSVGYLTPGEQYF.